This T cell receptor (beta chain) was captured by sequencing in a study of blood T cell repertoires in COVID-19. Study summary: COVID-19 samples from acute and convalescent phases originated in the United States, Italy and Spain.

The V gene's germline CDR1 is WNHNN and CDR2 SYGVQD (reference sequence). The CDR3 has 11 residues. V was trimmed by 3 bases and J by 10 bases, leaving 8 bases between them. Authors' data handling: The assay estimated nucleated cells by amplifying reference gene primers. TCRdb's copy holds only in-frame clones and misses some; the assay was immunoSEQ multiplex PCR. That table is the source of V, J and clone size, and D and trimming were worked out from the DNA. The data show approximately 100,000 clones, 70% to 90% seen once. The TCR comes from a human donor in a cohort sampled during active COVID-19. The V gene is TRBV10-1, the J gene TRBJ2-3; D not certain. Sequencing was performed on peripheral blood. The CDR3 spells CASSDYSAQYF. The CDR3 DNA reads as TGCGCCAGCAGTGACTATAGTGCGCAGTATTTT.